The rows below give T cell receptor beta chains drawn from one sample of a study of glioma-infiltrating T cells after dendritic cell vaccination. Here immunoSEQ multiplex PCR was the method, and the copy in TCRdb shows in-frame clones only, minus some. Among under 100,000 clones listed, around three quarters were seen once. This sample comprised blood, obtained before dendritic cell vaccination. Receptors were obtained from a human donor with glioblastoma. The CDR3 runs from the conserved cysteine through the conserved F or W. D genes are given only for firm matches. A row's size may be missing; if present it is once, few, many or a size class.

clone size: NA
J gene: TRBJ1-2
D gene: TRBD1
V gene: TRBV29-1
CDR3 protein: CSVESRGQWNGYTF
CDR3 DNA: TGCAGCGTTGAGTCGAGGGGGCAGTGGAATGGCTACACCTTC

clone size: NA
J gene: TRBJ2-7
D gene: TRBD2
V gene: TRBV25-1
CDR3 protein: CASRSGLAGPYEQYF
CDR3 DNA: TGTGCCAGCAGGAGCGGGCTAGCGGGGCCCTACGAGCAGTACTTC

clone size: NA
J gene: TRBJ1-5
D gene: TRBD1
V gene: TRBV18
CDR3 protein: CASSPQVPGTGGNQPQHF
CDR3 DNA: TGTGCCAGCTCACCACAGGTCCCCGGGACAGGGGGCAATCAGCCCCAGCATTTT

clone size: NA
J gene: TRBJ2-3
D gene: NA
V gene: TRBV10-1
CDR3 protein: CASSDQIEFPTQYF
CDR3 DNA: TGCGCCAGCAGTGATCAAATAGAGTTCCCCACGCAGTATTTT

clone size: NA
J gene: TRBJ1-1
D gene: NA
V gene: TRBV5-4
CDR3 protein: CASSLRTDPIIEAFF
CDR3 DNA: TGTGCCAGCAGCCTAAGGACAGACCCCATAATTGAAGCTTTCTTT

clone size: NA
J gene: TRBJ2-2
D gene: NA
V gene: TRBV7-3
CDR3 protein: CASSAGPGAGELFF
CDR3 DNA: TGTGCCAGCAGCGCGGGACCGGGGGCCGGGGAGCTGTTTTTT

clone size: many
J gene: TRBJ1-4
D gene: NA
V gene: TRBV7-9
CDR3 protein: CASSPRTLPEKLFF
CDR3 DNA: TGTGCCAGCAGCCCGAGGACATTGCCCGAAAAACTGTTTTTT

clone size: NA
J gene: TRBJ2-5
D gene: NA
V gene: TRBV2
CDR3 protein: CASTLRGGGSQETQYF
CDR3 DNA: TGTGCCAGCACCCTAAGGGGGGGAGGATCACAAGAGACCCAGTACTTC

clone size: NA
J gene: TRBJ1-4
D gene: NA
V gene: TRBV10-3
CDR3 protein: CAISGGEGEKLFF
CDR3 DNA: TGTGCCATCAGTGGAGGAGAGGGTGAAAAACTGTTTTTT

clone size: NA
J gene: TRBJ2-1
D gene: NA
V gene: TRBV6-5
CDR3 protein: CASSRRFEGDEQFF
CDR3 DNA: TGTGCCAGCAGTCGGAGGTTCGAGGGGGATGAGCAGTTCTTC

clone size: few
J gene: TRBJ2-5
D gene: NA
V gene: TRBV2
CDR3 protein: CASIGGGETQYF
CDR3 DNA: TGTGCCAGCATAGGGGGTGGCGAGACCCAGTACTTC

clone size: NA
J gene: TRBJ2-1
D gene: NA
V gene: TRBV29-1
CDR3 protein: CSADQGSYNEQFF
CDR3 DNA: TGCAGCGCGGACCAGGGCAGCTACAATGAGCAGTTCTTC

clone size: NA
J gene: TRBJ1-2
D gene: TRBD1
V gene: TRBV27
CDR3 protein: CASSLWGQGDPYGYTF
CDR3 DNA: TGTGCCAGCAGTTTATGGGGACAGGGGGACCCCTATGGCTACACCTTC

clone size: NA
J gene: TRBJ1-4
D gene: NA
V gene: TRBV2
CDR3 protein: CASGGVGNEKLFF
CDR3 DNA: TGTGCCAGCGGAGGGGTCGGTAATGAAAAACTGTTTTTT

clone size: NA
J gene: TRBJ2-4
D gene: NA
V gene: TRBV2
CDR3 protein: CASSNRDLAKNIQYF
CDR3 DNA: TGTGCCAGCAGTAACAGGGATTTAGCCAAAAACATTCAGTACTTC

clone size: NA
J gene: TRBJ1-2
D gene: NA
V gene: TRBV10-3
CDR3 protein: CAIKADGRTDLSSGYTF
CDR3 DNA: TGTGCCATCAAGGCGGATGGCCGGACAGATCTTTCGAGTGGCTACACCTTC

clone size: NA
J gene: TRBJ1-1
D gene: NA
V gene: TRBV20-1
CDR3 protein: CSGKGDTEAFF
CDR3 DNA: TGCAGTGGTAAGGGGGACACTGAAGCTTTCTTT

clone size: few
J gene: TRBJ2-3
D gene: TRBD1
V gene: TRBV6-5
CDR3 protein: CASSSPGQGVDTQYF
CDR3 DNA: TGTGCCAGCAGTTCACCGGGACAGGGGGTGGATACGCAGTATTTT

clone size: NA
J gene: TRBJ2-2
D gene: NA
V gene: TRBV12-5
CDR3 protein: CASGLVISGYTGELFF
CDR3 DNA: TGTGCTAGTGGTTTGGTGATCTCAGGCTACACCGGGGAGCTGTTTTTT

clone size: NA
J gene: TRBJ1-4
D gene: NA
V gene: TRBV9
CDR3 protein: CASSRRFNEKLFF
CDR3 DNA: TGTGCCAGCAGCCGGAGGTTTAATGAAAAACTGTTTTTT

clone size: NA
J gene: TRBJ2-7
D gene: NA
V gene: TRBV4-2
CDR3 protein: CASSPKGSYEQYF
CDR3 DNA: TGTGCCAGCAGCCCCAAGGGGTCCTACGAGCAGTACTTC

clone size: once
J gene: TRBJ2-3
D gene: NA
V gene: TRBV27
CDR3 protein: CASYPFGPPTDTQYF
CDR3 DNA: TGTGCCAGCTACCCCTTTGGGCCCCCCACGGATACGCAGTATTTT

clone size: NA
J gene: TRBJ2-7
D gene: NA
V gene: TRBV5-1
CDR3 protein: CASSLEPDLYEQYF
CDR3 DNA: TGCGCCAGCAGCTTGGAGCCGGACTTATACGAGCAGTACTTC

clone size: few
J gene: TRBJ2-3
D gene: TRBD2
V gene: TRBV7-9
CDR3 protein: CASSPGVAGDTQYF
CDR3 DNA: TGTGCCAGCAGCCCCGGAGTAGCGGGAGACACGCAGTATTTT